This T cell receptor beta chain was recovered during a study of TIL therapy for anti-PD-1-resistant metastatic lung cancer. Study overall: Median tumor PD-L1 proportion score was under 6.5%. Half of patients were current or former smokers.

The CDR3 sequence is 14 residues long. Germline V gene data show CDR1 as LNHDA and CDR2 as SQIVND (reference sequence). V was cut by 6 bases and J by 1 base, with 10 bases left in between. As to time point: pre-treatment sample, taken before nivolumab and TIL therapy. The immunoSEQ assay was v3. The method was immunoSEQ multiplex PCR; TCRdb's version includes in-frame clones alone and lacks a portion of them. The table lists around 59,000 clones, about 69% of them singletons, with 6% to 8.5% in the top ten. This clonotype originated in a person aged 25-85 years with non-small cell lung cancer. Material: blood, obtained at baseline. The chain recombines TRBV19 with TRBJ1-5, with D hard to call. Here the CDR3 DNA reads TGTGCCAGTAGGCCCCAAGCGAGCAATCAGCCCCAGCATTTT. Encoded protein: CASRPQASNQPQHF. Combining the CDR3 with reference TRBV19 and TRBJ1-5 gives the whole variable domain DGGITQSPKYLFRKEGQNVTLSCEQNLNHDAMYWYRQDPGQGLRLIYYSQIVNDFQKGDIAEGYSVSREKKESFPLTVTSAQKNPTAFYLCASRPQASNQPQHFGDGTRLSIL.